This T cell receptor beta chain was documented in a study of T-cell memory formation after mild COVID-19. Study outcomes and limitations: What remained unconfirmed was the SARS-CoV-2 specificity of second-wave clones peaking on day 37.

The CDR3 sequence is 17 residues long. The germline CDR1 and CDR2 sequences are LGHNA and YNFKEQ. With 1 base removed from V and 3 bases from J, the gap between germline ends came to 16 bases. One entry per CDR3 protein results from TCRdb running MiXCR on the 5' RACE reads. The data contain nearly 110,000 distinct CDR3 sequences, 13% to 15% of them singletons. This clonotype was counted a few times. As yet, its antigen is unknown. The sequenced sample was PBMCs or a T cell subset sorted from them (not recorded which). This clonotype was sampled from a man aged 18 to 30 who had mild COVID-19 (a few samples of this study predate the infection). Cell type and time point are not known. The chain combines TRBV4-2 with TRBJ1-5; D not resolved. CDR3 protein: CASSQGFRATLNQPQHF. CDR3 coding DNA: TGTGCCAGCAGCCAAGGGTTTCGGGCCACTCTCAATCAGCCCCAGCATTTT.